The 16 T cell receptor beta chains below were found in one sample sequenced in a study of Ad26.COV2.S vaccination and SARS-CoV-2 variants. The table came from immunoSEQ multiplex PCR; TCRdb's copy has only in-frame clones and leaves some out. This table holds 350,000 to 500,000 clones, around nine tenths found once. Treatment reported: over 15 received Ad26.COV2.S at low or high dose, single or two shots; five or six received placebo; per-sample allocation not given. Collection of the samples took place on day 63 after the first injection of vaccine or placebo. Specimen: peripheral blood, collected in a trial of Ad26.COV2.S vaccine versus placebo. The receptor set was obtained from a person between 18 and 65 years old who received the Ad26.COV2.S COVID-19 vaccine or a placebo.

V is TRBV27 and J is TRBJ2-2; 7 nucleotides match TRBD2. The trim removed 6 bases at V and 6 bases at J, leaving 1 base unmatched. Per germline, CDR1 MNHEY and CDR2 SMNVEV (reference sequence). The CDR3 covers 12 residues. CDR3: CASRGLAGELFF. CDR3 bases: TGTGCCAGCAGAGGACTAGCCGGGGAGCTGTTTTTT.

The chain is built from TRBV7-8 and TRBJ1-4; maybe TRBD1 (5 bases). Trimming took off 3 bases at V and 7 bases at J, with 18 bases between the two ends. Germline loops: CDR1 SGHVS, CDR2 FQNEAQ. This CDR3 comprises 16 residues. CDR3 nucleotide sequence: TGTGCCAGCAGCTTGCCCGGGACTCCGATACCTGAAAAACTGTTTTTT. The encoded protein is CASSLPGTPIPEKLFF.

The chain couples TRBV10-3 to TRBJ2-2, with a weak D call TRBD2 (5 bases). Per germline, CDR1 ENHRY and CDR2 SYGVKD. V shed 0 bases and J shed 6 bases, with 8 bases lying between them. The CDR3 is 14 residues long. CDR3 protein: CAISESWGAGELFF. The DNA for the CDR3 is TGTGCCATCAGTGAGTCGTGGGGAGCCGGGGAGCTGTTTTTT.

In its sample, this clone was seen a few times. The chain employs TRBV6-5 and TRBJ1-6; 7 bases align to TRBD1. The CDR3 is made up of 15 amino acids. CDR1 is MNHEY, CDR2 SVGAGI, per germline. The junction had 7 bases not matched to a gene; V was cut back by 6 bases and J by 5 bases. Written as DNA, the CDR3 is TGTGCCAGCAGCACCCAAGGGACAGATAATTCACCCCTCCACTTT. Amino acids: CASSTQGTDNSPLHF.

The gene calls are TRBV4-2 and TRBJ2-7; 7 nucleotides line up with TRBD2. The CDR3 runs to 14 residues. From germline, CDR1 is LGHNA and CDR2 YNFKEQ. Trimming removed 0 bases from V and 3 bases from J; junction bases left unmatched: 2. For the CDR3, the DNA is TGTGCCAGCAGCCAAGAGGGGGGGTTCTACGAGCAGTACTTC. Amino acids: CASSQEGGFYEQYF.

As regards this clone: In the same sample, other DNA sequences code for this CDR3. CDR3 DNA: TGTGCCAGTAGTATAGCCAGCTATAGCAATCAGCCCCAGCATTTT. Translating it yields CASSIASYSNQPQHF. The rearrangement links TRBV19 to TRBJ1-5; D gene ambiguous. The V gene lost 1 base and the J gene lost 0 bases, with 7 bases spanning the gap. The length of the CDR3 is 15 residues. Germline CDR1 and CDR2: LNHDA and SQIVND (reference sequence). Drawing the rest from reference TRBV19 and TRBJ1-5, the complete variable domain is DGGITQSPKYLFRKEGQNVTLSCEQNLNHDAMYWYRQDPGQGLRLIYYSQIVNDFQKGDIAEGYSVSREKKESFPLTVTSAQKNPTAFYLCASSIASYSNQPQHFGDGTRLSIL.

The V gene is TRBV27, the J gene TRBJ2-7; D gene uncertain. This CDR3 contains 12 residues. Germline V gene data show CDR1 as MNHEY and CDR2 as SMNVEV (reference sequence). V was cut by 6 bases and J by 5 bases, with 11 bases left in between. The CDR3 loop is CASSNVKNEQYF. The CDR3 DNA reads TGTGCCAGCAGCAACGTAAAGAACGAGCAGTACTTC.

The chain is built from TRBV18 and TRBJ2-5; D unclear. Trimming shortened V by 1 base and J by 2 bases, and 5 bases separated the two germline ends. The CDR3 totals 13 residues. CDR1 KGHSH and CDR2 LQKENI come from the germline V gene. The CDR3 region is CASSPLGQETQYF. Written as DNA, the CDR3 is TGTGCCAGCTCACCACTAGGACAAGAGACCCAGTACTTC.

CDR3 amino acids: CASSPSTGGAYNEQFF. The CDR3 nucleotides are TGTGCCAGCAGTCCTTCGACCGGGGGGGCCTACAATGAGCAGTTCTTC. The gene calls are TRBV28 and TRBJ2-1; 8 nucleotides align to TRBD2. The length of the CDR3 is 16 residues. The junction had 8 bases not matched to a gene; V was cut back by 5 bases and J by 2 bases. Germline V gene data show CDR1 as MDHEN and CDR2 as SYDVKM.

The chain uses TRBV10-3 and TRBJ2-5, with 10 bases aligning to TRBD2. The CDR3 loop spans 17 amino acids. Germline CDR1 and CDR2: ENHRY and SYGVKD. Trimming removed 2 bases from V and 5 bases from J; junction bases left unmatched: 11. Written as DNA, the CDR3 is TGTGCCATCAGTGAGGGACTAGCGGAAAACATCGGGGAGACCCAGTACTTC. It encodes CAISEGLAENIGETQYF.

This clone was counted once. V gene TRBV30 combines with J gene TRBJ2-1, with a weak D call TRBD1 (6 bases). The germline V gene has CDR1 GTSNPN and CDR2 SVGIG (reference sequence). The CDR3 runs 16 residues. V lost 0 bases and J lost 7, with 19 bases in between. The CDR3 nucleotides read TGTGCCTGGAGTGTACCGGTGGGGGCCGTAAGGAATGAGCAGTTCTTC. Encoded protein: CAWSVPVGAVRNEQFF.

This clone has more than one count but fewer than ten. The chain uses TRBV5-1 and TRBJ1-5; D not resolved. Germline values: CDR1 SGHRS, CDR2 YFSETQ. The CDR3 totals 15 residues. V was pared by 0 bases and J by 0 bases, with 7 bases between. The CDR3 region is CASSLAGYSNQPQHF. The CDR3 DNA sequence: TGCGCCAGCAGCTTGGCGGGATATAGCAATCAGCCCCAGCATTTT.

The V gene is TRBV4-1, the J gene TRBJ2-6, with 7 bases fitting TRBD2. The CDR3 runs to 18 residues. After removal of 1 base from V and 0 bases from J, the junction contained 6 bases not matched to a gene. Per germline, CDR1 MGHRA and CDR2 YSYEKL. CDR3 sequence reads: CASSQGGGRLSGANVLTF. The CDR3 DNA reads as TGCGCCAGCAGCCAAGGCGGGGGACGACTCTCTGGGGCCAACGTCCTGACTTTC.

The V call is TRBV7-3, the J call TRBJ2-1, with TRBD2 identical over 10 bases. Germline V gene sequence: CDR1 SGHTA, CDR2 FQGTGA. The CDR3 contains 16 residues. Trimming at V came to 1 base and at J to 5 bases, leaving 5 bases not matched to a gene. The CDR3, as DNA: TGTGCCAGCAGCTTAATACCACTAGCGGGGAACAATGAGCAGTTCTTC. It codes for CASSLIPLAGNNEQFF.

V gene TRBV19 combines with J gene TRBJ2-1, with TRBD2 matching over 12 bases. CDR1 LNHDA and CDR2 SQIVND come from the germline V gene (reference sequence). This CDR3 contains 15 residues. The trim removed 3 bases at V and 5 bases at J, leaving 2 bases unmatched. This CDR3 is CASSIGTSGHNEQFF. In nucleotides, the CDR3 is TGTGCCAGTAGTATCGGGACTAGCGGGCACAATGAGCAGTTCTTC.

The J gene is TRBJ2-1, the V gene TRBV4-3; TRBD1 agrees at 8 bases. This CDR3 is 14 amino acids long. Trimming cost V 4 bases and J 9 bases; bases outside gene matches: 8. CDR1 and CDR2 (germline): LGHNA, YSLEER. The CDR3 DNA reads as TGCGCCAGCAGCCTATACAGGGGGGTTGTTGAGCAGTTCTTC. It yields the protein CASSLYRGVVEQFF.